This T cell receptor beta chain was observed in a study of T cell responses to AZD1222 COVID-19 vaccine. Study context: Analysis merged second doses at about 4 or about 12 weeks.

This clone has only a few counts. What it binds is unknown. Produced via immunoSEQ multiplex PCR; TCRdb's table is partial and in-frame only. The table shows some 150,000 clones, with approximately 86% occurring only once. Study-wide results and limits: Only a handful of AZD1222 recipients tested seropositive at baseline. Among the donors, most were white British and more were female, and clonal diversity was possibly underestimated.

The CDR3 has 14 residues. Trimming removed 2 bases from V and 5 bases from J, with 13 bases in between. CDR1 MDHEN and CDR2 SYDVKM come from the germline V gene. The sample was peripheral blood, taken on day 0 of AZD1222 vaccination. The TCR was taken from an adult in good health. The rearrangement uses TRBV28 and TRBJ2-7; D may be TRBD1 (6 bases). Here the CDR3 reads CASSLVQGRNEQYF. CDR3 sequence (DNA): TGTGCCAGCAGTTTAGTACAGGGTCGAAACGAGCAGTACTTC.